These 12 T cell receptor beta chains were sequenced from one sample in a study of siplizumab effects on memory and regulatory T cells. The method was immunoSEQ multiplex PCR; TCRdb's version includes in-frame clones alone and lacks a portion of them. The data hold about 91,000 clones, with 80% to 95% observed a single time. Sequenced material: CD8+ T cells sorted from blood. The receptors shown here come from a human donor in good health.

This sequence joins TRBV5-1 and TRBJ1-1; D gene unclear. Trimming left V 1 base short and J 1 base short, with 5 bases between. This CDR3 has 13 amino acids. Germline V gives CDR1 SGHRS, CDR2 YFSETQ. DNA for the CDR3: TGCGCCAGCAGCTTGCTGGGGAACACTGAAGCTTTCTTT. Protein: CASSLLGNTEAFF.

The V gene is TRBV15, the J gene TRBJ2-1, with 10 nucleotides matching TRBD2. V trimming: 5 bases; J trimming: 4 bases; junction bases outside the gene matches: 17. The germline V gene encodes CDR1 LNHNV and CDR2 YYDKDF (reference sequence). This CDR3 has 19 amino acids. The CDR3 region is CATSQQRVDLAGVYNEQFF. CDR3 bases: TGTGCCACCAGCCAGCAGAGGGTTGACCTAGCGGGAGTTTACAATGAGCAGTTCTTC.

CDR3 protein: CASSSGTGEGQPQHF. The DNA of the CDR3 is TGCGCCAGCAGCTCCGGGACAGGGGAGGGTCAGCCCCAGCATTTT. J is TRBJ1-5 and V is TRBV5-1; the match to TRBD1 covers 10 bases. The CDR3 loop spans 15 amino acids. Germline V lookup: CDR1 SGHRS, CDR2 YFSETQ. With 3 bases clipped from V and 6 bases from J, the junction kept 6 bases outside the gene matches.

The J gene is TRBJ1-4, the V gene TRBV23-1, with a tentative D call TRBD1 (6 bases). TRBV23-1 is given ORF status, its function remaining uncertain. CDR3 length equals 15 residues. Deletions cut 7 bases from V and 3 bases from J, with 15 bases between. CDR3 DNA: TGCGCCAGCACCTCCTCGGACAGTTCTAATGAAAAACTGTTTTTT. Amino acid sequence: CASTSSDSSNEKLFF.

This chain links TRBV5-8 with TRBJ2-1; tentative D call: TRBD2 (5 bases). Germline lookup yields CDR1 SGHTS and CDR2 YDEGEE. V dropped 6 bases and J dropped 1 base, with 14 bases sitting between them. The CDR3 has 15 residues. The CDR3 region is CASTPRRSSYNEQFF. CDR3 coding DNA: TGTGCCAGCACCCCTCGGAGGAGTTCCTACAATGAGCAGTTCTTC. Based on the CDR3 plus reference TRBV5-8 and TRBJ2-1, the full variable domain is EAGVTQSPTHLIKTRGQQATLRCSPISGHTSVYWYQQALGLGLQFLLWYDEGEERNRGNFPPRFSGRQFPNYSSELNVNALELEDSALYLCASTPRRSSYNEQFFGPGTRLTVL.

V and J are TRBV30 and TRBJ2-1, with TRBD1 as a possible D gene (6 bases). This CDR3 region has 12 residues. Germline lookup yields CDR1 GTSNPN and CDR2 SVGIG (reference sequence). V was cut by 4 bases and J by 8 bases, with 12 bases left in between. The CDR3 is CAWKQGGDEQFF. Here the CDR3 DNA reads TGTGCCTGGAAACAGGGCGGTGATGAGCAGTTCTTC.

The chain has TRBV5-5 and TRBJ1-5; 9 bases are shared with TRBD1. Germline CDR1 SGHKS, CDR2 YYEKEE (reference sequence). The junction had 8 bases not matched to a gene; V was cut back by 3 bases and J by 7 bases. This CDR3 is 15 amino acids long. CDR3 residues: CASSWGTGPGQPQHF. The CDR3 nucleotides are TGTGCCAGCAGCTGGGGGACAGGGCCTGGCCAGCCCCAGCATTTT.

This chain links TRBV9 with TRBJ2-5; 8 bases line up with TRBD2. Germline V gene sequence: CDR1 SGDLS, CDR2 YYNGEE. The CDR3 consists of 14 residues. Losses at the gene ends were 0 bases for V and 4 bases for J; bases not matched to a gene: 2. CDR3 region: CASSVAGGLETQYF. Here the CDR3 DNA reads TGTGCCAGCAGCGTAGCGGGGGGGCTAGAGACCCAGTACTTC.

The rearrangement links TRBV7-3 to TRBJ2-3; D not certain. Germline loops: CDR1 SGHTA, CDR2 FQGTGA. V shed 0 bases and J shed 2 bases, with 12 bases lying between them. The CDR3 consists of 16 residues. Here the CDR3 reads CASSLTPSWVTDTQYF. The CDR3 nucleotides read TGTGCCAGCAGCTTAACCCCTTCGTGGGTCACAGATACGCAGTATTTT.

The chain joins TRBV19 to TRBJ2-1; a possible D gene is TRBD2 (5 bases). The V end was cut by 1 base, the J end by 5 bases, with 9 bases between. Per the germline V gene, CDR1 is LNHDA and CDR2 is SQIVND (reference sequence). The CDR3 is made up of 14 amino acids. CDR3 sequence: CASSIAGTNNEQFF. The CDR3 coding sequence is TGTGCCAGTAGTATAGCGGGAACAAACAATGAGCAGTTCTTC. Full variable domain (rest looked up from reference TRBV19 and TRBJ2-1): DGGITQSPKYLFRKEGQNVTLSCEQNLNHDAMYWYRQDPGQGLRLIYYSQIVNDFQKGDIAEGYSVSREKKESFPLTVTSAQKNPTAFYLCASSIAGTNNEQFFGPGTRLTVL.

The rearrangement links TRBV7-9 to TRBJ2-3, with D perhaps TRBD1 or TRBD2 (5 bases each). This CDR3 comprises 14 residues. Germline V gene sequence: CDR1 SEHNR, CDR2 FQNEAQ (reference sequence). Trimming removed 6 bases at V and 4 bases at J, with 14 bases between. CDR3 amino acids: CASRRDPESDTQYF. The CDR3 DNA sequence: TGTGCCAGCAGGAGGGACCCCGAGTCAGATACGCAGTATTTT.

The chain has TRBV5-8 and TRBJ2-3; 9 bases map to TRBD2. The CDR3 sequence is 15 residues long. V trimming: 2 bases; J trimming: 2 bases; junction bases outside the gene matches: 3. Germline assignment: CDR1 SGHTS and CDR2 YDEGEE. CDR3: CASSLLAGDTDTQYF. Written as DNA, the CDR3 is TGTGCCAGCAGCTTATTAGCGGGGGACACAGATACGCAGTATTTT.